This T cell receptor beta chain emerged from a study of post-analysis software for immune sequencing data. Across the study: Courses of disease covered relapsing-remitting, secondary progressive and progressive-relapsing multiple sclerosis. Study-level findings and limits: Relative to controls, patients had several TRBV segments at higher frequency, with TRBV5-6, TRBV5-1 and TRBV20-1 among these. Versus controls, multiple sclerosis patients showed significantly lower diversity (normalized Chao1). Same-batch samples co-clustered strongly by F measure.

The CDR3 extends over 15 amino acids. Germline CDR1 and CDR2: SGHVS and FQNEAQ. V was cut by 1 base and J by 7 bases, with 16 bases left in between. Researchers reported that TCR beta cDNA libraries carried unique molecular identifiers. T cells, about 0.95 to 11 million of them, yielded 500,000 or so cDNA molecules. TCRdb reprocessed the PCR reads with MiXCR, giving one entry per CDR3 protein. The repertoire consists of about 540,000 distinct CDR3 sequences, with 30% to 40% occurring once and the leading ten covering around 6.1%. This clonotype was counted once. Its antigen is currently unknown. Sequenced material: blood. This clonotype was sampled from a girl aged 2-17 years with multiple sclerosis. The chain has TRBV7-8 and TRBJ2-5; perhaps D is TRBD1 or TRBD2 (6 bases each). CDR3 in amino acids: CASSLVSGARGTQYF. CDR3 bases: TGTGCCAGCAGCTTAGTCTCGGGGGCCAGGGGGACCCAGTACTTC.